This entry features one TCR beta chain sequence. Its antigen is unidentified. The data are from a study of T cell responses to AZD1222 COVID-19 vaccine. Here immunoSEQ multiplex PCR was the method, and the copy in TCRdb shows in-frame clones only, minus some. The sample records around 200,000 clones, around 88% being singletons. Findings and limits, study-wide: Receipt of two AZD1222 doses was followed by a rise in Spike-specific TCR breadth and depth. Targets within unmutated variant regions were reportedly found for nearly half of spike-specific TCRs.

The sequencing used peripheral blood, collected on day 0 of AZD1222 vaccination. The clonotype was recovered from an adult in good health.

As DNA, the CDR3 is TGTGCCACCAGTGACCCAACCTACCCTGGGGGCAGTCGGACCTACAATGAGCAGTTCTTC. It translates to CATSDPTYPGGSRTYNEQFF. The chain joins TRBV24-1 to TRBJ2-1; D is perhaps TRBD1 (6 bases). This CDR3 region has 20 residues. V gave up 4 bases and J gave up 2 bases, with 26 bases separating them. The germline gives CDR1 KGHDR, CDR2 SFDVKD.